This T cell receptor beta chain was recorded in a study of T cell responses to AZD1222 COVID-19 vaccine. Points from the study as a whole: Two AZD1222 doses significantly raised spike-specific TCR breadth and depth over controls.

This CDR3 comprises 15 residues. V was clipped by 4 bases and J by 7 bases; unmatched bases: 11. The V gene's germline CDR1 is SQVTM and CDR2 ANQGSEA. The assay was immunoSEQ multiplex PCR, and TCRdb's table has in-frame clones only and misses some. The table has approximately 150,000 clones, over 75% seen once. A remark on this clone: The antigen remains undetermined.

The sample in question was peripheral blood, obtained on day 0 of AZD1222 vaccination. V gene TRBV29-1 combines with J gene TRBJ2-1; TRBD1 matches at 9 bases. This clonotype originated in an adult in good health. The CDR3 nucleotides are TGCAGCGTTGGGGTCCCGACAGGGGGTTCGAATGAGCAGTTCTTC. Translated: CSVGVPTGGSNEQFF.